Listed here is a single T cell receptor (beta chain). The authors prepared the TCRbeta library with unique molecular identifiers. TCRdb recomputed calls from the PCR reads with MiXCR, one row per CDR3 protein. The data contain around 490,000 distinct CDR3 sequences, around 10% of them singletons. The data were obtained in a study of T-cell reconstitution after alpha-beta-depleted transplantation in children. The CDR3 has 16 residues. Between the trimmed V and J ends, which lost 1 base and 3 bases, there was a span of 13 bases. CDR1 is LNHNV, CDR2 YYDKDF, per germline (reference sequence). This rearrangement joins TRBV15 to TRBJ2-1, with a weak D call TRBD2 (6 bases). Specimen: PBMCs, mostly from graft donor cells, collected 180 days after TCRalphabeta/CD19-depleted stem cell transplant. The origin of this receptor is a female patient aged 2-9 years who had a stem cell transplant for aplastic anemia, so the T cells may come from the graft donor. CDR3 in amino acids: CATSRGRGGVYNEQFF. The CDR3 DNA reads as TGTGCCACCAGCAGAGGTCGCGGCGGGGTCTACAATGAGCAGTTCTTC.